This T cell receptor beta chain was obtained from a study of type 1 and type 2 diabetes patients. Whole-study context: From PBMCs, CD4+ and CD8+ T cells were isolated by magnetic microbeads. Sequencing for the whole study yielded over 15 million paired-end reads.

As concerns this clonotype: The antigen is unknown.

The CDR3 totals 19 residues. CDR1 and CDR2 (germline): SGHRS, YFSETQ. The ends were cut back, 1 base at V and 0 bases at J, with 17 bases in the middle. Genomic DNA was the PCR template. The TCR beta CDR3 region was amplified using 30 forward and 13 reverse primers. MiXCR, applied by TCRdb to the multiplex PCR reads, yields one record per CDR3 protein. The repertoire has about 270,000 distinct CDR3 sequences, approximately 50% of them found once; the top ten carry about 13%. Study-level results: In type 2 diabetes, highly-expanded CD4+ clones took a median about 4% of reads. Some T1D-only expanded clones might appear in more T2D or control samples.

The chain uses TRBV5-1 and TRBJ1-6; D remains ambiguous. The receptor was isolated from a man between 18 and 35 years old with type 2 diabetes. The sample comprised peripheral blood mononuclear cells (PBMCs). The CDR3 DNA reads as TGCGCCAGCAGCTTGACAATCCCGGGAGAGAGCTCCTATAATTCACCCCTCCACTTT. Translated: CASSLTIPGESSYNSPLHF.